Following are 10 T cell receptor beta chains from one sample sequenced in a study of identical twins. TCRdb re-called the 5' RACE reads with MiXCR, one entry per CDR3 protein. In the table there are under 250,000 distinct CDR3 sequences, over 8% of which are singletons. The sample was memory (CD45RO+) T cells sorted from blood. Receptors originate from a woman between 18 and 29 years old in good health.

In this sample, this clonotype turned up a few times. The chain combines TRBV19 with TRBJ2-1; 14 nucleotides align to TRBD2. Germline trimming cut 6 bases from V and 7 bases from J; bases unmatched to any gene: 5. The germline gives CDR1 LNHDA, CDR2 SQIVND (reference sequence). This CDR3 has 15 amino acids. DNA for the CDR3: TGTGCCAGTAGGGGACTAGCGGGAGTTCGGAATGAGCAGTTCTTC. This encodes CASRGLAGVRNEQFF.

Ten or more counts support this clonotype. The chain uses TRBV27 and TRBJ1-1; D might be TRBD1 (6 bases). The germline CDR1 and CDR2 sequences are MNHEY and SMNVEV (reference sequence). The CDR3 contains 16 residues. V shed 3 bases and J shed 5 bases, with 19 bases lying between them. The CDR3 bases are TGTGCCAGCAGTTTCCGCTTCCAGGGGAGAAGGACTGAAGCTTTCTTT. Translation: CASSFRFQGRRTEAFF.

The rearrangement uses TRBV12-3 or TRBV12-4 and TRBJ2-1; D might be TRBD2 (6 bases). CDR3 size: 15 residues. The ends were cut back, 0 bases at V and 7 bases at J, with 13 bases in the middle. The CDR3 coding sequence is TGTGCCAGCAGTTTAGCTGGGGCGGGAAATAATGAGCAGTTCTTC. It yields the protein CASSLAGAGNNEQFF.

In its sample, this clonotype was seen many times. The J gene is TRBJ1-2, the V gene TRBV20-1; D uncertain. Trimming stripped 1 base from V and 10 bases from J, with 10 bases between. Germline CDR1 DFQATT, CDR2 SNEGSKA (reference sequence). CDR3 length equals 11 residues. This CDR3 reads CSARAVTDYTF. CDR3 nucleotide sequence: TGCAGTGCTAGAGCTGTAACGGACTACACCTTC.

This clonotype was detected only a few times. V is TRBV18 and J is TRBJ2-1, with 8 bases identical to TRBD1. The CDR3 is 14 residues long. The germline V gene has CDR1 KGHSH and CDR2 LQKENI. J was trimmed by 7 bases and V by 3 bases; bases with no gene match: 5. The CDR3: CASSPGQGRNEQFF. As DNA, the CDR3 is TGTGCCAGCTCACCTGGACAGGGACGAAATGAGCAGTTCTTC.

This clonotype is a singleton in its sample. This CDR3 is CASSWRSGREETQYF. The CDR3 DNA sequence: TGTGCCAGCAGCTGGAGGAGCGGGAGGGAAGAGACCCAGTACTTC. J is TRBJ2-5 and V is TRBV7-2; the match to TRBD2 covers 10 bases. This CDR3 comprises 15 residues. The V gene end was trimmed by 4 bases and the J gene end by 3 bases; junction bases not matched to a gene: 5. The V gene's germline CDR1 is SGHTA and CDR2 FQGNSA. Combining the CDR3 with reference TRBV7-2 and TRBJ2-5 gives the whole variable domain GAGVSQSPSNKVTEKGKDVELRCDPISGHTALYWYRQSLGQGLEFLIYFQGNSAPDKSGLPSDRFSAERTGGSVSTLTIQRTQQEDSAVYLCASSWRSGREETQYFGPGTRLLVL.

The rearrangement uses TRBV9 and TRBJ2-7; D is uncertain. The germline V gene has CDR1 SGDLS and CDR2 YYNGEE. Trimming took 0 bases from V and 0 from J, leaving 7 bases between them. This CDR3 has 14 residues. The CDR3 coding sequence is TGTGCCAGCAGCGTAGGCCCCAGCTCCTACGAGCAGTACTTC. Translation gives CASSVGPSSYEQYF.

The table lists this clonotype with a few counts. V is TRBV2 and J is TRBJ2-1, with 11 nucleotides matching TRBD2. The CDR3 is 16 residues long. Germline assignment: CDR1 SNHLY and CDR2 FYNNEI. The trim removed 8 bases at V and 5 bases at J, leaving 11 bases unmatched. The DNA for the CDR3 is TGTGCCAGCCGAAAACGCATAGCGGGAGGGAACAATGAGCAGTTCTTC. Its translation is CASRKRIAGGNNEQFF.

This clonotype was counted between two and nine times. The gene calls are TRBV5-5 and TRBJ1-1, with D unclear. Germline V CDR1 and CDR2: SGHKS, YYEKEE (reference sequence). The CDR3 covers 15 residues. V lost 4 bases to trimming and J lost 0 bases, with 13 bases between them. CDR3 amino acids: CASSPRAKMNTEAFF. For the CDR3, the DNA is TGTGCCAGCAGCCCCCGGGCCAAGATGAACACTGAAGCTTTCTTT.

This clonotype was observed a few times. The V gene is TRBV12-3 or TRBV12-4, the J gene TRBJ2-1; 7 positions match TRBD2. Losses at the gene ends were 1 base for V and 8 bases for J; bases not matched to a gene: 8. There are 15 residues in the CDR3. CDR3 amino acids: CASSLGGRAVYEQFF. The CDR3 region has the DNA TGTGCCAGCAGTTTAGGGGGGAGGGCCGTATATGAGCAGTTCTTC.